This T cell receptor (beta chain) was identified during a study of response to subunit inactivated influenza vaccine. One entry per CDR3 protein, called by TCRdb with MiXCR from the RT-PCR reads. Of 800,000 or so distinct CDR3 sequences in the sample, less than 25% are singletons; the top ten hold about 9.4%. This CDR3 has 15 residues. The V end lost 3 bases, the J end lost 0 bases, and 12 bases lay between the germline ends. Germline V gene sequence: CDR1 SQVTM, CDR2 ANQGSEA. This rearrangement joins TRBV29-1 to TRBJ1-3; D is perhaps TRBD1 (6 bases). The origin of this receptor is a man aged 45-65 years who received an inactivated influenza vaccine. The input for sequencing was PBMCs from blood, taken roughly 5 days after vaccination. The CDR3: CSVDFTGSSGNTIYF. CDR3 DNA: TGCAGCGTTGATTTCACAGGGTCCTCTGGAAACACCATATATTTT.